Below, 17 T cell receptor beta chains from the same sample are listed, as sequenced in a study of T-cell reconstitution after alpha-beta-depleted transplantation in children. Preparing the TCRbeta library involved the use of unique molecular identifiers. Via MiXCR, TCRdb re-called the PCR reads, giving one row per CDR3 protein. The table shows about 610,000 distinct CDR3 sequences, with roughly a tenth occurring only once. The specimen was PBMCs from the stem cell graft donor, collected from the stem cell graft. All receptors come from a human donor who donated a stem cell graft to a child with acute myeloid leukemia.

This clonotype was picked up a small number of times. The chain joins TRBV9 to TRBJ2-7; 8 nucleotides agree with TRBD2. The CDR3 length is 16 residues. Trimming took 4 bases from V and 6 from J; bases not matched to a gene: 15. The germline CDR1 and CDR2 sequences are SGDLS and YYNGEE. For the CDR3, the DNA is TGTGCCAGCAGCCCCGGGGGGCGGACTAGCCGGGGCGAGCAGTACTTC. This translates into CASSPGGRTSRGEQYF. Full variable domain (missing parts from reference TRBV9 and TRBJ2-7): DSGVTQTPKHLITATGQRVTLRCSPRSGDLSVYWYQQSLDQGLQFLIQYYNGEERAKGNILERFSAQQFPDLHSELNLSSLELGDSALYFCASSPGGRTSRGEQYFGPGTRLTVT.

This clonotype was counted between two and nine times. CDR3 in amino acids: CASSVAGYQETQYF. In DNA, the CDR3 is TGTGCCAGCAGCGTAGCCGGGTACCAAGAGACCCAGTACTTC. The chain joins TRBV9 to TRBJ2-5; D not certain. V shed 0 bases and J shed 0 bases, with 6 bases lying between them. The V gene's germline CDR1 is SGDLS and CDR2 YYNGEE. The CDR3 is 14 amino acids.

This clonotype showed up many times. This chain links TRBV11-1 with TRBJ2-1; 14 nucleotides match TRBD2. The CDR3 is 20 residues long. Germline CDR1 is SGHAT and CDR2 is FQDESV (reference sequence). Trimming removed 5 bases from V and 1 base from J; junction bases left unmatched: 13. The CDR3 sequence: CASSLRLAGGSSRSYNEQFF. CDR3 nucleotides: TGTGCCAGCAGCCTCCGACTAGCGGGAGGGTCTTCCAGATCCTACAATGAGCAGTTCTTC.

The chain links TRBV29-1 to TRBJ2-7; D may be TRBD1 (5 bases). Looked up from germline, CDR1 is SQVTM and CDR2 is ANQGSEA. The CDR3 is made up of 12 amino acids. V was clipped by 1 base and J by 2 bases, with 6 bases between them. CDR3 sequence: CSVEAGTYEQYF. The CDR3 nucleotides are TGCAGCGTTGAAGCAGGGACCTACGAGCAGTACTTC.

This clonotype was counted only a few times. This chain uses TRBV29-1 with TRBJ2-5; weak D call: TRBD2 (5 bases). Germline assignment: CDR1 SQVTM and CDR2 ANQGSEA. Trimming pared 4 bases from V and 2 bases from J, leaving 8 bases between. The CDR3 consists of 12 residues. The CDR3 reads CSVVERQETQYF. CDR3 bases: TGCAGCGTTGTCGAGCGGCAAGAGACCCAGTACTTC.

This clonotype was counted many times. J is TRBJ1-4 and V is TRBV9; unclear D gene. CDR1 and CDR2 from the germline V gene are SGDLS and YYNGEE. This CDR3 has 16 residues. The V end was cut by 4 bases, the J end by 6 bases, with 19 bases between. Here the CDR3 reads CASSPSPAGLYEKLFF. CDR3 nucleotide sequence: TGTGCCAGCAGCCCATCCCCGGCGGGGTTGTATGAAAAACTGTTTTTT.

This clonotype turned up a few times. The chain links TRBV20-1 to TRBJ2-7; the match to TRBD1 covers 7 bases. The CDR3 is 14 residues long. V lost 0 bases, J lost 2 bases, and 4 bases stayed unmatched. Germline-derived CDR1 and CDR2 are DFQATT and SNEGSKA (reference sequence). The chain's CDR3 is CSARDPQGTYEQYF. Here the CDR3 DNA reads TGCAGTGCTAGAGACCCACAGGGGACCTACGAGCAGTACTTC.

The table lists this clonotype with a few counts. The J gene is TRBJ2-1, the V gene TRBV7-9; 14 bases are shared with TRBD2. V shed 3 bases, J shed 3 bases, and the junction held 1 base outside the gene matches. This CDR3 is built from 16 residues. Germline CDR1 reads SEHNR; CDR2 reads FQNEAQ (reference sequence). The CDR3 here is CASSFGLAGGYNEQFF. The CDR3 DNA sequence: TGTGCCAGCAGCTTCGGACTAGCGGGAGGCTACAATGAGCAGTTCTTC.

V is TRBV7-3 and J is TRBJ1-6; the match to TRBD1 covers 7 bases. The CDR3 is 17 amino acids. V lost 5 bases and J lost 7; bases outside the gene matches: 14. In germline, CDR1 is SGHTA, CDR2 FQGTGA. The CDR3 DNA reads as TGTGCCAGCAGCCTATCTTCAGGGGGTAAAGGAAATTCACCCCTCCACTTT. It translates to CASSLSSGGKGNSPLHF.

The chain carries TRBV20-1 and TRBJ2-3, with D maybe TRBD1 (5 bases). This CDR3 is 14 amino acids long. Germline CDR1 DFQATT, CDR2 SNEGSKA (reference sequence). V was cut by 5 bases and J by 2 bases, with 14 bases left in between. CDR3 amino acids: CSAPPGGATDTQYF. The CDR3 bases are TGCAGTGCTCCCCCAGGTGGGGCCACAGATACGCAGTATTTT.

The chain employs TRBV7-9 and TRBJ2-1; D is perhaps TRBD2 (6 bases). CDR1 and CDR2 (germline): SEHNR, FQNEAQ (reference sequence). V lost 6 bases, J lost 6 bases, and 15 bases lay in between. This CDR3 is 14 amino acids long. CDR3 sequence (DNA): TGTGCCAGCAGGCCGCGGGACCCTCCCAATGAGCAGTTCTTC. This encodes CASRPRDPPNEQFF. The full variable domain, with the rest looked up from reference TRBV7-9 and TRBJ2-1, is DTGVSQNPRHKITKRGQNVTFRCDPISEHNRLYWYRQTLGQGPEFLTYFQNEAQLEKSRLLSDRFSAERPKGSFSTLEIQRTEQGDSAMYLCASRPRDPPNEQFFGPGTRLTVL.

Only a few counts were recorded for this clonotype. The J gene is TRBJ2-1, the V gene TRBV10-3, with 7 bases matching TRBD2. V dropped 6 bases and J dropped 5; count of bases not matched to a gene: 7. Germline CDR1 is ENHRY and CDR2 is SYGVKD. This CDR3 is 14 amino acids long. CDR3 sequence reads: CAISGLADNNEQFF. CDR3 nucleotide sequence: TGTGCCATCAGCGGGCTAGCGGACAACAATGAGCAGTTCTTC.

This clonotype turned up a few times. CDR3 bases: TGTGCCAGCAGCCCGAGGACGGGACAGGGGGACTATGGCTACACCTTC. Protein product: CASSPRTGQGDYGYTF. V is TRBV9 and J is TRBJ1-2; the match to TRBD1 covers 11 bases. V shed 4 bases, J shed 3 bases, and the junction held 8 bases outside the gene matches. Germline assignment: CDR1 SGDLS and CDR2 YYNGEE. The CDR3 has 16 residues.

In DNA form, the CDR3 reads TGTGCCTGGAGGGCCGACGGGACCTACGAGCAGTACTTC. This codes for CAWRADGTYEQYF. The V and J genes are TRBV30 and TRBJ2-7, with TRBD2 as a possible D gene (5 bases). The germline V and J ends were trimmed by 3 bases and 2 bases, with 11 bases remaining between them. The germline CDR1 and CDR2 sequences are GTSNPN and SVGIG (reference sequence). This CDR3 has 13 residues. The variable domain in full, completed from reference TRBV30 and TRBJ2-7, reads SQTIHQWPATLVQPVGSPLSLECTVEGTSNPNLYWYRQAAGRGLQLLFYSVGIGQISSEVPQNLSASRPQDRQFILSSKKLLLSDSGFYLCAWRADGTYEQYFGPGTRLTVT.

The J gene is TRBJ1-2, the V gene TRBV28; possibly TRBD1 for D (6 bases). The germline CDR1 and CDR2 sequences are MDHEN and SYDVKM. V dropped 5 bases and J dropped 8 bases, with 18 bases sitting between them. This CDR3 has 14 amino acids. CDR3 in amino acids: CASSRPGDQGGYTF. The DNA for the CDR3 is TGTGCCAGCAGTCGCCCAGGGGACCAAGGAGGCTACACCTTC.

The V and J genes are TRBV10-3 and TRBJ2-4, with D uncertain. The V gene lost 7 bases and the J gene lost 4 bases, with 8 bases spanning the gap. This CDR3 is built from 12 residues. CDR1 is ENHRY, CDR2 SYGVKD, per germline. The DNA for the CDR3 is TGTGCCATCAAATCTACTAAAAACATTCAGTACTTC. This encodes CAIKSTKNIQYF.

CDR3 region: CASRVRGDNSPLHF. The CDR3 DNA sequence: TGTGCCAGCCGTGTAAGAGGGGATAATTCACCCCTCCACTTT. The V gene is TRBV28, the J gene TRBJ1-6, with D possibly matching TRBD1 (5 bases). The CDR3 sequence is 14 residues long. V was pared by 8 bases and J by 5 bases, with 13 bases between. Per the germline V gene, CDR1 is MDHEN and CDR2 is SYDVKM.